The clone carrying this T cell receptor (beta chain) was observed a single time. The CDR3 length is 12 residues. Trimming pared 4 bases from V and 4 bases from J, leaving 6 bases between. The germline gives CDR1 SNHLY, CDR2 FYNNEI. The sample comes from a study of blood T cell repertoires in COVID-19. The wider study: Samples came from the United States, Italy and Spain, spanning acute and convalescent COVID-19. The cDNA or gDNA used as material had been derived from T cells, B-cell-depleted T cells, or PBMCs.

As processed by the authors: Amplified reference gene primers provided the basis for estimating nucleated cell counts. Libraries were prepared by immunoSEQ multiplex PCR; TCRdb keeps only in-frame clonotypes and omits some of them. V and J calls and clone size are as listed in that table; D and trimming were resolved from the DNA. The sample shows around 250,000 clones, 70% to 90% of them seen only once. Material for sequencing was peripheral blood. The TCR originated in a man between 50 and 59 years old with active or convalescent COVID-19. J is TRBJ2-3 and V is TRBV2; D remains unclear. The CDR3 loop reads CASSVGADTQYF. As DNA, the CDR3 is TGTGCCAGCAGTGTGGGCGCAGATACGCAGTATTTT.